These 15 T cell receptor beta chains share one sample of origin, sequenced in a study of blood T cell repertoires in COVID-19. The table came from immunoSEQ multiplex PCR; TCRdb's copy has only in-frame clones and leaves some out. The data hold a few hundred thousand clones, with about 87% observed a single time. The sequenced sample consisted of peripheral blood. These receptors were obtained from a woman between 35 and 50 years old with acute or convalescent COVID-19.

The rearrangement joins TRBV2 to TRBJ1-1; TRBD1 aligns across 9 bases. V was clipped by 6 bases and J by 11 bases; unmatched bases: 7. The CDR3 sequence is 12 residues long. Germline V gives CDR1 SNHLY, CDR2 FYNNEI. CDR3 in amino acids: CASSFSGTGAFF. CDR3 DNA: TGTGCCAGCAGCTTCTCCGGGACAGGGGCTTTCTTT.

This sequence joins TRBV6-2 or TRBV6-3 and TRBJ1-5, with a possible D match to TRBD1 (6 bases). Germline CDR1 reads MNHEY; CDR2 reads SVGEGT. Between the trimmed V and J ends, which lost 6 bases and 5 bases, there was a span of 23 bases. The CDR3 spans 17 residues. CDR3 DNA: TGTGCCAGCAGCCCTCGGGGGGGGGCGAATTCTCATCAGCCCCAGCATTTT. This gives the protein CASSPRGGANSHQPQHF.

The chain couples TRBV18 to TRBJ2-7; TRBD2 is a possible D gene (5 bases). The CDR3 runs to 14 residues. Between the trimmed V and J ends, which lost 3 bases and 2 bases, there was a span of 11 bases. Germline V lookup: CDR1 KGHSH, CDR2 LQKENI. As DNA, the CDR3 is TGTGCCAGCTCACCCGGGTCGGGGACCTACGAGCAGTACGTC. Amino acid sequence: CASSPGSGTYEQYV.

The chain is built from TRBV19 and TRBJ1-2, with TRBD1 as a possible D gene (5 bases). Deletions cut 11 bases from V and 6 bases from J, with 22 bases between. The CDR3 has 14 amino acids. Germline CDR1 and CDR2: LNHDA and SQIVND (reference sequence). CDR3: CAGSGGPKVNGYTF. CDR3 sequence (DNA): TGTGCCGGGTCCGGGGGACCTAAGGTCAATGGCTACACCTTC. The variable domain in full, with the rest retrieved from reference TRBV19 and TRBJ1-2, is DGGITQSPKYLFRKEGQNVTLSCEQNLNHDAMYWYRQDPGQGLRLIYYSQIVNDFQKGDIAEGYSVSREKKESFPLTVTSAQKNPTAFYLCAGSGGPKVNGYTFGSGTRLTVV.

To note about this clone: Mismatch with germline at one junction end may stem from a read error. The chain couples TRBV19 to TRBJ2-2; 10 nucleotides match TRBD1. The germline CDR1 and CDR2 sequences are LNHDA and SQIVND (reference sequence). The CDR3 loop spans 16 amino acids. In DNA, the CDR3 is TGTGCCAGTAGCCAGGGACAGGGGAGGAACCCCGGGGAGCTGTTTTTT. Its protein product is CASSQGQGRNPGELFF.

The chain employs TRBV7-8 and TRBJ1-2, with D possibly TRBD1 on 5 matching bases. Per the germline V gene, CDR1 is SGHVS and CDR2 is FQNEAQ. V was clipped by 3 bases and J by 7 bases, with 6 bases between them. The CDR3 sequence is 11 residues long. As DNA, the CDR3 is TGTGCCAGCAGCTTTAGGGGTGGCTACACCTTC. Its translation is CASSFRGGYTF.

J is TRBJ1-2 and V is TRBV19, with 11 bases aligning to TRBD1. Germline V CDR1 and CDR2: LNHDA, SQIVND (reference sequence). This CDR3 contains 13 residues. With 4 bases clipped from V and 8 bases from J, the junction kept 3 bases outside the gene matches. In DNA form, the CDR3 reads TGTGCCAGTAGTAGGACAGGGGGCGACGGCTACACCTTC. Amino acid sequence: CASSRTGGDGYTF.

The chain employs TRBV5-1 and TRBJ1-1; perhaps TRBD1 as D (5 bases). Trimming shortened V by 0 bases and J by 0 bases, and 12 bases separated the two germline ends. The CDR3 is 16 amino acids. CDR1 and CDR2 from the germline V gene are SGHRS and YFSETQ. As DNA, the CDR3 is TGCGCCAGCAGCTTGGATAGCACGGACATGAACACTGAAGCTTTCTTT. Its translation is CASSLDSTDMNTEAFF.

The rearrangement uses TRBV5-6 and TRBJ1-2, with TRBD1 matching 8 bases. The length of the CDR3 is 16 residues. Germline CDR1 SGHDT, CDR2 YYEEEE. With 3 bases clipped from V and 7 bases from J, the junction kept 14 bases outside the gene matches. The CDR3 here is CASSSLDRAVMAGYTF. Written as DNA, the CDR3 is TGTGCCAGCAGCTCGTTGGACAGGGCTGTAATGGCTGGCTACACCTTC.

V usage is TRBV5-8 and J usage is TRBJ1-6, with D perhaps TRBD1 (6 bases). This CDR3 is 16 amino acids long. Trimming took 1 base from V and 9 from J, leaving 17 bases between them. Germline values: CDR1 SGHTS, CDR2 YDEGEE. CDR3 loop: CASSLMGARNFSPLHF. CDR3 coding DNA: TGTGCCAGCAGCTTGATGGGGGCGCGCAATTTTTCACCCCTCCACTTT. Based on the CDR3 plus reference TRBV5-8 and TRBJ1-6, the full variable domain is EAGVTQSPTHLIKTRGQQATLRCSPISGHTSVYWYQQALGLGLQFLLWYDEGEERNRGNFPPRFSGRQFPNYSSELNVNALELEDSALYLCASSLMGARNFSPLHFGNGTRLTVT.

This clone has only one observation. Its ends do not fully match the called genes, so a read error is possible. The rearrangement links TRBV20-1 to TRBJ2-1, with TRBD1 matching over 8 bases. CDR3 length: 10 amino acids. Germline CDR1 DFQATT, CDR2 SNEGSKA (reference sequence). The CDR3 region has the DNA TGCAGTGCGGTAGACAGGGGCCAGGTCTTC. Its translation: CSAVDRGQVF.

J is TRBJ1-2 and V is TRBV28; possibly TRBD1 for D (6 bases). V shed 4 bases and J shed 3 bases, with 15 bases lying between them. Germline CDR1 reads MDHEN; CDR2 reads SYDVKM. The CDR3 is made up of 15 amino acids. CDR3 in amino acids: CASSSPGGGHYGYTF. The CDR3 DNA reads as TGTGCCAGCAGTTCCCCGGGGGGCGGTCACTATGGCTACACCTTC.

This chain uses TRBV7-2 with TRBJ2-7; TRBD2 agrees at 10 bases. Germline lookup yields CDR1 SGHTA and CDR2 FQGNSA. The CDR3 totals 16 residues. V dropped 2 bases and J dropped 1; count of bases not matched to a gene: 5. CDR3 DNA: TGTGCCAGCAGCTTACGGAGCGGGGGGGCTTCCTACGAGCAGTACGTC. Residues: CASSLRSGGASYEQYV.

This rearrangement joins TRBV15 to TRBJ2-7; D uncertain. The length of the CDR3 is 13 residues. Looked up from germline, CDR1 is LNHNV and CDR2 is YYDKDF (reference sequence). V dropped 4 bases and J dropped 6 bases, with 13 bases sitting between them. The CDR3 reads CATSTGPLAEQYV. For the CDR3, the DNA is TGTGCCACCAGCACGGGTCCCCTGGCCGAGCAGTACGTC.

V is TRBV5-1 and J is TRBJ1-6, with 8 bases that match TRBD1. CDR1 is SGHRS, CDR2 YFSETQ, per germline. Trimming cost V 1 base and J 6 bases; bases outside gene matches: 0. The CDR3 is made up of 14 amino acids. The CDR3 DNA reads as TGCGCCAGCAGCTTGACAGGGGGTAATTCACCCCTCCACTTT. Residues: CASSLTGGNSPLHF.